Shown below are 23 T cell receptor beta chains from a single sample sequenced in a study of blood T cell repertoires in COVID-19. TCRdb's copy holds only in-frame clones and misses some; the assay was immunoSEQ multiplex PCR. The data contain around 130,000 clones, roughly 84% of them singletons. What was sequenced was peripheral blood. Receptor source: a man in his 60s with acute or convalescent COVID-19.

The V call is TRBV30, the J call TRBJ2-7, with D perhaps matching TRBD1 (7 bases). This CDR3 contains 12 residues. Trimming took off 4 bases at V and 5 bases at J, with 12 bases between the two ends. Germline V gene lookup returns CDR1 GTSNPN and CDR2 SVGIG (reference sequence). CDR3 sequence (DNA): TGTGCCTGGACCAGGGGGGATAACGAGCAGTACTTC. This encodes CAWTRGDNEQYF.

The V call is TRBV28, the J call TRBJ2-1; TRBD2 matches 9 bases. CDR1 is MDHEN, CDR2 SYDVKM, per germline. V shed 4 bases and J 5 bases; nucleotides not matched to a gene: 6. The CDR3 is 15 residues long. CDR3 loop: CASSYQGGRDNEQFF. CDR3 nucleotide sequence: TGTGCCAGCAGTTATCAGGGCGGGAGGGACAATGAGCAGTTCTTC.

This chain connects TRBV4-2 to TRBJ2-2; 10 bases line up with TRBD1. V gave up 0 bases and J gave up 4 bases; unmatched junction bases: 2. CDR1 LGHNA and CDR2 YNFKEQ come from the germline V gene. The CDR3 totals 16 residues. The CDR3 DNA is TGTGCCAGCAGCCAAGATGACAGGGGGCCCACCGGGGAGCTGTTTTTT. Amino acid sequence: CASSQDDRGPTGELFF.

The chain couples TRBV7-2 to TRBJ2-3, with 7 bases identical to TRBD1. The CDR3 sequence is 15 residues long. Germline assignment: CDR1 SGHTA and CDR2 FQGNSA. V shed 5 bases, J shed 3 bases, and the junction held 8 bases outside the gene matches. The CDR3 sequence: CASSPTGVGTDTQYF. CDR3 sequence (DNA): TGTGCCAGCAGCCCCACAGGGGTAGGAACAGATACGCAGTATTTT.

This clone was recorded once. The chain is built from TRBV12-3 or TRBV12-4 and TRBJ2-5; D is unresolved. The CDR3 is made up of 12 amino acids. V dropped 3 bases and J dropped 5 bases, with 7 bases sitting between them. In DNA, the CDR3 is TGTGCCAGCAGTTTCTTCTCGGAGACCCAGTACTTC. This codes for CASSFFSETQYF.

V gene TRBV5-8 combines with J gene TRBJ2-2; D perhaps matches TRBD2 (5 bases). This CDR3 spans 14 amino acids. V shed 0 bases and J shed 9 bases, with 12 bases lying between them. Looked up from germline, CDR1 is SGHTS and CDR2 is YDEGEE. The CDR3 DNA reads as TGTGCCAGCAGCTTGGTGAGGGCCGGGAGGGAGCTGTTTTTT. As protein: CASSLVRAGRELFF.

The DNA of the CDR3 is TGTGCCACCAGCAGAGATGCAGGGGGCAATGGCTACACCTTC. Encoded protein: CATSRDAGGNGYTF. The rearrangement uses TRBV15 and TRBJ1-2, with 8 bases lining up with TRBD1. This CDR3 is built from 14 residues. Germline-derived CDR1 and CDR2 are LNHNV and YYDKDF (reference sequence). V dropped 0 bases and J dropped 6; count of bases not matched to a gene: 3.

This sequence joins TRBV24-1 and TRBJ2-7; 8 bases are shared with TRBD2. The CDR3 runs to 14 residues. The junction had 5 bases not matched to a gene; V was cut back by 6 bases and J by 2 bases. CDR1 and CDR2 (germline): KGHDR, SFDVKD. DNA for the CDR3: TGTGCCACCAGTACCAGCGGGAGTACCTACGAGCAGTACTTC. Its protein product is CATSTSGSTYEQYF.

This clone was counted a few times. The chain carries TRBV7-4 and TRBJ2-3, with D possibly TRBD2 on 6 matching bases. Germline V gene data show CDR1 as SGHVT and CDR2 as SQSDAQ. This CDR3 comprises 12 residues. CDR3 residues: CQSGVQSDTQYF. The CDR3 DNA reads TGTCAATCGGGAGTTCAGTCGGATACGCAGTATTTT.

The J gene is TRBJ1-6, the V gene TRBV19; no clear D gene. Germline-derived CDR1 and CDR2 are LNHDA and SQIVND (reference sequence). V shed 9 bases and J shed 7 bases, with 10 bases lying between them. The CDR3 extends over 12 amino acids. CDR3: CASRSINSPLHF. CDR3 sequence (DNA): TGTGCCAGCCGGTCGATAAATTCACCCCTCCACTTT.

This sequence joins TRBV10-2 and TRBJ1-3; maybe TRBD1 (6 bases). Germline V CDR1 and CDR2: WSHSY, SAAADI. V dropped 7 bases and J dropped 0 bases, with 13 bases sitting between them. CDR3 length: 15 residues. The CDR3 loop is CASTDRTSSGNTIYF. DNA for the CDR3: TGCGCCAGCACCGACAGGACCAGCTCTGGAAACACCATATATTTT.

This clone was observed a single time. The chain uses TRBV5-1 and TRBJ2-2; D ambiguous. The germline V gene has CDR1 SGHRS and CDR2 YFSETQ. The ends were cut back, 3 bases at V and 4 bases at J, with 13 bases in the middle. CDR3 length: 15 residues. The CDR3 coding sequence is TGCGCCAGCAGCTCCGTGCAGACTGGCACCGGGGAGCTGTTTTTT. Translating it yields CASSSVQTGTGELFF. Filled out from reference TRBV5-1 and TRBJ2-2, the complete variable domain reads KAGVTQTPRYLIKTRGQQVTLSCSPISGHRSVSWYQQTPGQGLQFLFEYFSETQRNKGNFPGRFSGRQFSNSRSEMNVSTLELGDSALYLCASSSVQTGTGELFFGEGSRLTVL.

The CDR3 spells CASSWTYTGELFF. In nucleotides, the CDR3 is TGTGCCAGCAGTTGGACTTACACCGGGGAGCTGTTTTTT. V gene TRBV25-1 combines with J gene TRBJ2-2; the D gene is possibly TRBD2 (5 bases). From germline, CDR1 is MGHDK and CDR2 SYGVNS. The CDR3 loop spans 13 amino acids. V gave up 5 bases and J gave up 3 bases, with 7 bases separating them.

The chain couples TRBV27 to TRBJ2-7, with 8 bases that match TRBD1. V dropped 1 base and J dropped 5; count of bases not matched to a gene: 10. Germline loops: CDR1 MNHEY, CDR2 SMNVEV (reference sequence). The CDR3 covers 16 residues. In DNA form, the CDR3 reads TGTGCCAGCAGTTTATTATCGATGCAGGGGGCCCACGAGCAGTACTTC. Translation: CASSLLSMQGAHEQYF.

The gene calls are TRBV24-1 and TRBJ2-5; D might be TRBD1 (6 bases). Trimming took off 2 bases at V and 1 base at J, with 10 bases between the two ends. The CDR3 sequence is 15 residues long. Germline values: CDR1 KGHDR, CDR2 SFDVKD. This CDR3 is CATSDSDRFQETQYF. For the CDR3, the DNA is TGTGCCACCAGTGATTCGGACAGATTCCAAGAGACCCAGTACTTC.

V gene TRBV27 combines with J gene TRBJ1-4, with D possibly matching TRBD1 (5 bases). The CDR3 extends over 15 amino acids. Trimming cost V 3 bases and J 7 bases, with 15 bases left between them. The germline gives CDR1 MNHEY, CDR2 SMNVEV (reference sequence). Written as DNA, the CDR3 is TGTGCCAGCAGTTTTTTGTCGGGGGTCAGTGAAAAACTGTTTTTT. Protein product: CASSFLSGVSEKLFF.

This rearrangement joins TRBV5-5 to TRBJ2-3; D is unresolved. This CDR3 has 15 residues. In germline, CDR1 is SGHKS, CDR2 YYEKEE (reference sequence). V dropped 2 bases and J dropped 2 bases, with 12 bases sitting between them. CDR3 sequence reads: CASSFMRVNTDTQYF. CDR3 sequence (DNA): TGTGCCAGCAGCTTTATGAGAGTGAACACAGATACGCAGTATTTT.

The rearrangement links TRBV24-1 to TRBJ1-2; no firm D call. This CDR3 has 12 amino acids. The germline CDR1 and CDR2 sequences are KGHDR and SFDVKD. V gave up 5 bases and J gave up 7 bases, with 10 bases separating them. The chain's CDR3 is CATSGQEGGYTF. CDR3 in DNA: TGTGCCACCAGTGGGCAGGAGGGTGGCTACACCTTC.

This chain joins TRBV3-1 (or the pseudogene TRBV3-2) and TRBJ2-3, with 7 bases lining up with TRBD2. Germline V gene sequence: CDR1 LGHDT, CDR2 YNNKEL (reference sequence). The ends lost 1 base at V and 0 bases at J; junction bases unmatched: 4. This CDR3 is 16 amino acids long. CDR3 coding DNA: TGTGCCAGCAGCCAAGCTAGCGGAGTTAGCACAGATACGCAGTATTTT. Protein: CASSQASGVSTDTQYF.

This clone rates as medium-sized. The chain joins TRBV7-9 to TRBJ2-7, with 7 bases that match TRBD1. The CDR3 contains 14 residues. CDR1 and CDR2 (germline): SEHNR, FQNEAQ (reference sequence). V shed 5 bases, J shed 0 bases, and the junction held 4 bases outside the gene matches. The CDR3 is CASSPRDSSYEQYF. The CDR3 region has the DNA TGTGCCAGCAGCCCCCGGGACAGCTCCTACGAGCAGTACTTC.

The rearrangement links TRBV28 to TRBJ1-2; TRBD1 aligns across 8 bases. This CDR3 is 15 amino acids long. From germline, CDR1 is MDHEN and CDR2 SYDVKM. The junction had 10 bases not matched to a gene; V was cut back by 2 bases and J by 8 bases. In DNA form, the CDR3 reads TGTGCCAGCAGTTTAGAGGACAGGGAAGGGGTAGGCTACACCTTC. Translated: CASSLEDREGVGYTF.

This chain uses TRBV10-3 with TRBJ1-1; D possibly corresponds to TRBD1 (5 bases). The germline gives CDR1 ENHRY, CDR2 SYGVKD. V shed 3 bases and J shed 1 base, with 6 bases lying between them. This CDR3 is 13 amino acids long. The CDR3: CAISDRANTEAFF. CDR3 DNA: TGTGCCATCAGTGACAGGGCGAACACTGAAGCTTTCTTT.

The gene calls are TRBV5-4 and TRBJ2-1; 7 bases map to TRBD2. The V gene end was trimmed by 0 bases and the J gene end by 4 bases; junction bases not matched to a gene: 7. Germline lookup yields CDR1 SGHNT and CDR2 YYREEE (reference sequence). This CDR3 spans 16 amino acids. CDR3 sequence: CASSLGVAGVYNEQFF. DNA of the CDR3: TGTGCCAGCAGCTTGGGAGTAGCGGGTGTGTACAATGAGCAGTTCTTC.